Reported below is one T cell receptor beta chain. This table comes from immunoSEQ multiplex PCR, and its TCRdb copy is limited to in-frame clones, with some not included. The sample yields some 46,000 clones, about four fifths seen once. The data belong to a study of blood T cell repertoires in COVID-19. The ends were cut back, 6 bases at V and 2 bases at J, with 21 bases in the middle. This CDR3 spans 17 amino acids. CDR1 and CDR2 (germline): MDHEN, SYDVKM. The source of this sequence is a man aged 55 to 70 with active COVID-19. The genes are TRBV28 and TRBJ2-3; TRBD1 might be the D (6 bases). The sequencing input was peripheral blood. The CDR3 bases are TGTGCCAGCAGGGGGCTTGACAGGCATAAACTCACAGATACGCAGTATTTT. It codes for CASRGLDRHKLTDTQYF.